This T cell receptor (beta chain) was obtained from a study of T cell responses to AZD1222 COVID-19 vaccine. Study-wide background: Pooling covered second doses at about 4 or about 12 weeks. Study-wide points: Donors in the cohort were predominantly white British and more often female, and clonal diversity was possibly underestimated. Researchers took repertoire samples only after the peak T cell response had come.

Clones were read by immunoSEQ multiplex PCR, and TCRdb kept only the in-frame ones, dropping some. The repertoire consists of 80,000 to 130,000 clones, with 80% to 90% occurring once and the leading ten covering about 3%. This clone was seen once. As yet, its antigen is unknown. V lost 2 bases, J lost 0 bases, and 8 bases lay in between. CDR1 and CDR2 (germline): SGHVS, FNYEAQ. The CDR3 has 15 amino acids. This receptor was obtained from an adult in good health. The chain recombines TRBV7-6 with TRBJ1-3; TRBD1 might be the D (6 bases). Sequencing was performed on peripheral blood, taken on day 0 of AZD1222 vaccination. CDR3: CASSLQGHSGNTIYF. CDR3 DNA: TGTGCCAGCAGCTTACAGGGGCACTCTGGAAACACCATATATTTT.